Following are 31 T cell receptor beta chains from one sample sequenced in a study of T cell changes during pregnancy in multiple sclerosis. This table comes from immunoSEQ multiplex PCR, and its TCRdb copy is limited to in-frame clones, with some not included. The data contain 45,000 to 60,000 clones, roughly 91% of them singletons. Source: CD4+ T cells from peripheral blood mononuclear cells, taken after pregnancy. The receptors here all came from a female donor in good health, enrolled as a control in a pregnancy study.

The chain employs TRBV4-1 and TRBJ2-7, with a possible D match to TRBD1 (6 bases). The length of the CDR3 is 16 residues. The germline gives CDR1 MGHRA, CDR2 YSYEKL. Trimming pared 0 bases from V and 0 bases from J, leaving 12 bases between. The CDR3 DNA follows: TGCGCCAGCAGCCAAGATGAGGGACATAGCTCCTACGAGCAGTACTTC. This encodes CASSQDEGHSSYEQYF.

The V gene is TRBV6-1, the J gene TRBJ2-7; D might be TRBD1 (6 bases). Germline V lookup: CDR1 MNHNS, CDR2 SASEGT. The CDR3 consists of 14 residues. Trimming pared 5 bases from V and 6 bases from J, leaving 17 bases between. The CDR3 loop reads CASSPARGTTEQYF. The CDR3 bases are TGTGCCAGCAGTCCCGCGAGAGGGACAACCGAGCAGTACTTC.

The chain carries TRBV5-4 and TRBJ2-7, with TRBD1 matching 7 bases. After removal of 4 bases from V and 0 bases from J, the junction contained 4 bases not matched to a gene. Germline values: CDR1 SGHNT, CDR2 YYREEE (reference sequence). The CDR3 is made up of 14 amino acids. The CDR3 spells CASSRDRVSYEQYF. The CDR3 DNA reads as TGTGCCAGCAGCCGAGACAGGGTCTCCTACGAGCAGTACTTC.

The chain carries TRBV7-9 and TRBJ1-3; D perhaps matches TRBD1 (6 bases). Trimming stripped 1 base from V and 6 bases from J, with 10 bases between. CDR3 size: 14 residues. Germline V gives CDR1 SEHNR, CDR2 FQNEAQ (reference sequence). The CDR3: CASSLGTAQNTIYF. CDR3 DNA sequence: TGTGCCAGCAGCTTAGGGACAGCCCAAAACACCATATATTTT. The full variable domain, rest sourced from reference TRBV7-9 and TRBJ1-3, is DTGVSQNPRHKITKRGQNVTFRCDPISEHNRLYWYRQTLGQGPEFLTYFQNEAQLEKSRLLSDRFSAERPKGSFSTLEIQRTEQGDSAMYLCASSLGTAQNTIYFGEGSWLTVV.

The rearrangement joins TRBV28 to TRBJ2-1; 7 bases are shared with TRBD1. The germline V gene encodes CDR1 MDHEN and CDR2 SYDVKM. J was trimmed by 2 bases and V by 6 bases; bases with no gene match: 4. The CDR3 is made up of 14 amino acids. This CDR3 is CASRIGTAYNEQFF. The CDR3 nucleotides read TGTGCCAGCAGGATCGGGACAGCCTACAATGAGCAGTTCTTC.

The CDR3 sequence: CAWSPSWSLGGPYGYTF. The CDR3 DNA reads as TGTGCCTGGAGTCCCAGCTGGAGCCTCGGGGGTCCCTATGGCTACACCTTC. V is TRBV30 and J is TRBJ1-2; a weak D match, TRBD1 (5 bases). The germline V gene encodes CDR1 GTSNPN and CDR2 SVGIG (reference sequence). The CDR3 sequence is 17 residues long. Trimming took 2 bases from V and 4 from J, leaving 23 bases between them.

As for this clone: At one boundary the junction diverges from the germline segment, which might be a read error. The CDR3 sequence: CASSQGTENEKLFF. In nucleotides, the CDR3 is TGCGCCAGCAGTCAAGGCACAGAGAATGAAAAACTGTTTTTT. This chain connects TRBV4-1 to TRBJ1-4, with D hard to call. The length of the CDR3 is 14 residues. From germline, CDR1 is MGHRA and CDR2 YSYEKL.

V gene TRBV2 combines with J gene TRBJ1-1; weak D call: TRBD1 (5 bases). V lost 2 bases and J 5 bases, leaving 9 bases between the germline ends. The length of the CDR3 is 13 residues. The germline gives CDR1 SNHLY, CDR2 FYNNEI. The CDR3 DNA is TGTGCCAGCAGTGAAACCCAGGGAACTGAAGCTTTCTTT. It codes for CASSETQGTEAFF.

The chain carries TRBV27 and TRBJ1-1, with TRBD1 identical over 8 bases. V lost 7 bases, J lost 4 bases, and 14 bases stayed unmatched. Germline V gene data show CDR1 as MNHEY and CDR2 as SMNVEV (reference sequence). CDR3 size: 16 residues. The CDR3 DNA is TGTGCCAGCAAAAGACAGGGGATTAGGGTGGGCACTGAAGCTTTCTTT. It codes for CASKRQGIRVGTEAFF.

In its sample, this clone was seen once. This chain links TRBV25-1 with TRBJ1-2, with 10 bases fitting TRBD1. The length of the CDR3 is 16 residues. The V gene end was trimmed by 2 bases and the J gene end by 8 bases; junction bases not matched to a gene: 11. Looked up from germline, CDR1 is MGHDK and CDR2 is SYGVNS. Here the CDR3 reads CASSEQGQGEWRGYTF. CDR3 DNA: TGTGCCAGCAGTGAACAAGGACAGGGGGAATGGAGAGGCTACACCTTC.

This chain uses TRBV5-8 with TRBJ2-3; possible D gene TRBD1, 5 bases. V lost 3 bases, J lost 3 bases, and 17 bases lay in between. The CDR3 is made up of 16 amino acids. Germline assignment: CDR1 SGHTS and CDR2 YDEGEE. In DNA, the CDR3 is TGTGCCAGCAGCTCAGGGCTTCCCGTAGAGACAGATACGCAGTATTTT. Translated, it gives CASSSGLPVETDTQYF.

This chain connects TRBV28 to TRBJ2-1; 9 bases map to TRBD2. V was pared by 7 bases and J by 0 bases, with 10 bases of the junction left unmatched. The CDR3 is 17 amino acids. CDR1 MDHEN and CDR2 SYDVKM come from the germline V gene. The DNA of the CDR3 is TGTGCCAGCAAGGCGGGAGGCGGGGGGGGCTCCTACAATGAGCAGTTCTTC. It encodes CASKAGGGGGSYNEQFF. Drawing the rest from reference TRBV28 and TRBJ2-1, the complete variable domain is DVKVTQSSRYLVKRTGEKVFLECVQDMDHENMFWYRQDPGLGLRLIYFSYDVKMKEKGDIPEGYSVSREKKERFSLILESASTNQTSMYLCASKAGGGGGSYNEQFFGPGTRLTVL.

This chain uses TRBV6-6 with TRBJ2-1; 11 bases fit TRBD1. Germline V gene sequence: CDR1 MNHNY, CDR2 SVGAGI (reference sequence). Trimming at V came to 0 bases and at J to 6 bases, leaving 1 base not matched to a gene. CDR3 size: 15 residues. CDR3 amino acids: CASSYSGTGGNEQFF. DNA for the CDR3: TGTGCCAGCAGTTACTCCGGGACAGGGGGCAATGAGCAGTTCTTC.

This chain links TRBV10-1 with TRBJ2-7; a possible D gene is TRBD1 (5 bases). CDR3 size: 15 residues. CDR1 and CDR2 (germline): WNHNN, SYGVQD (reference sequence). Trimming left V 6 bases short and J 3 bases short, with 18 bases between. In DNA form, the CDR3 reads TGCGCCAGCAGCCTAGGACACTATAAGGACTACGAGCAGTACTTC. This translates into CASSLGHYKDYEQYF.

This clone came up once. The chain uses TRBV10-3 and TRBJ2-7; 11 nucleotides line up with TRBD1. J gave up 3 bases and V 10 bases, and 8 bases lay outside the gene matches. CDR3 length: 14 amino acids. Germline V gene sequence: CDR1 ENHRY, CDR2 SYGVKD. The CDR3 here is CATYTGQGVYEQYF. For the CDR3, the DNA is TGTGCCACTTACACGGGACAGGGGGTCTACGAGCAGTACTTC.

V usage is TRBV25-1 and J usage is TRBJ2-7; D possibly corresponds to TRBD2 (5 bases). The CDR3 sequence is 14 residues long. CDR1 and CDR2 from the germline V gene are MGHDK and SYGVNS. V shed 3 bases and J shed 6 bases, with 15 bases lying between them. The CDR3 coding sequence is TGTGCCAGCAGTGAGTCCCCCGGGATCCTCGAGCAGTACTTC. Encoded protein: CASSESPGILEQYF.

The chain combines TRBV7-9 with TRBJ2-7, with 8 positions matching TRBD2. The CDR3 is 17 amino acids. Germline trimming cut 5 bases from V and 1 base from J; bases unmatched to any gene: 13. Looked up from germline, CDR1 is SEHNR and CDR2 is FQNEAQ (reference sequence). CDR3 DNA sequence: TGTGCCAGCAGCGCGTCGCGGGGGGCGCGCCCATCCTACGAGCAGTACTTC. As protein: CASSASRGARPSYEQYF. Full variable domain (outside the CDR3, taken from reference TRBV7-9 and TRBJ2-7): DTGVSQNPRHKITKRGQNVTFRCDPISEHNRLYWYRQTLGQGPEFLTYFQNEAQLEKSRLLSDRFSAERPKGSFSTLEIQRTEQGDSAMYLCASSASRGARPSYEQYFGPGTRLTVT.

This chain connects TRBV29-1 to TRBJ1-2; maybe TRBD1 (5 bases). Germline values: CDR1 SQVTM, CDR2 ANQGSEA. Trimming removed 4 bases at V and 7 bases at J, with 13 bases between. The CDR3 runs 12 residues. The CDR3 DNA sequence: TGCAGCGTTGTTTCAGGGTCGGCTGGCTACACCTTC. Translated: CSVVSGSAGYTF.

This chain uses TRBV5-4 with TRBJ1-1; perhaps TRBD1 as D (5 bases). There are 13 residues in the CDR3. CDR1 SGHNT and CDR2 YYREEE come from the germline V gene (reference sequence). V lost 2 bases and J 4 bases, leaving 9 bases between the germline ends. CDR3 sequence (DNA): TGTGCCAGCAGCTTTAGGAGGGGCACTGAAGCTTTCTTT. Translation gives CASSFRRGTEAFF.

The V gene is TRBV10-3, the J gene TRBJ1-2; 9 nucleotides match TRBD1. The CDR3 spans 17 residues. CDR1 ENHRY and CDR2 SYGVKD come from the germline V gene. The V gene end was trimmed by 4 bases and the J gene end by 0 bases; junction bases not matched to a gene: 9. For the CDR3, the DNA is TGTGCCATCAGTGGAGCCGGGACAGGGACTACTAACTATGGCTACACCTTC. Its protein is CAISGAGTGTTNYGYTF.

This clone was detected once. The chain uses TRBV11-3 and TRBJ2-3; D gene unclear. Germline values: CDR1 SGHNT, CDR2 YENEEA. The CDR3 has 18 amino acids. Deletions cut 5 bases from V and 1 base from J, with 22 bases between. The CDR3 protein is CASSDSRGLPWGTDTQYF. The DNA of the CDR3 is TGTGCCAGCAGCGACTCCAGAGGCCTCCCTTGGGGCACAGATACGCAGTATTTT.

This chain uses TRBV7-9 with TRBJ2-2; D is perhaps TRBD1 (5 bases). The germline gives CDR1 SEHNR, CDR2 FQNEAQ (reference sequence). V lost 5 bases to trimming and J lost 5 bases, with 9 bases between them. The CDR3 extends over 13 amino acids. The CDR3 coding sequence is TGTGCCAGCAGCCAGACAGCTACCGGGGAGCTGTTTTTT. Translated, it gives CASSQTATGELFF.

J is TRBJ2-1 and V is TRBV11-2, with TRBD2 matching over 10 bases. V shed 0 bases and J 0 bases; nucleotides not matched to a gene: 5. This CDR3 has 18 amino acids. Germline loops: CDR1 SGHAT, CDR2 FQNNGV. CDR3 DNA sequence: TGTGCCAGCAGCTTAGATCTCAGCGGGGGGGACTCCTACAATGAGCAGTTCTTC. It encodes CASSLDLSGGDSYNEQFF.

A few counts support this clone. The chain recombines TRBV6-1 with TRBJ2-3; 9 positions agree with TRBD2. With V trimmed by 3 bases and J by 1 base, 2 bases remained unmatched. The CDR3 loop spans 15 amino acids. Germline CDR1 is MNHNS and CDR2 is SASEGT. This CDR3 reads CASSDERGGTDTQYF. In DNA, the CDR3 is TGTGCCAGCAGTGACGAGCGGGGGGGCACAGATACGCAGTATTTT.

The rearrangement uses TRBV9 and TRBJ2-5; D might be TRBD2 (6 bases). Trimming left V 3 bases short and J 3 bases short, with 12 bases between. The CDR3 spans 14 residues. In germline, CDR1 is SGDLS, CDR2 YYNGEE. For the CDR3, the DNA is TGTGCCAGCAGCGCGGACCGGGGGAAAGAGACCCAGTACTTC. It encodes CASSADRGKETQYF. The full variable domain, with the rest looked up from reference TRBV9 and TRBJ2-5, is DSGVTQTPKHLITATGQRVTLRCSPRSGDLSVYWYQQSLDQGLQFLIQYYNGEERAKGNILERFSAQQFPDLHSELNLSSLELGDSALYFCASSADRGKETQYFGPGTRLLVL.

V and J are TRBV5-1 and TRBJ2-3, with TRBD2 identical over 7 bases. This CDR3 has 15 residues. Germline V lookup: CDR1 SGHRS, CDR2 YFSETQ. V was clipped by 7 bases and J by 3 bases; unmatched bases: 11. CDR3 DNA sequence: TGCGCCAGCCGCCTGGCGGGAGAGGGGACAGATACGCAGTATTTT. Its translation is CASRLAGEGTDTQYF. The full variable domain, rest sourced from reference TRBV5-1 and TRBJ2-3, is KAGVTQTPRYLIKTRGQQVTLSCSPISGHRSVSWYQQTPGQGLQFLFEYFSETQRNKGNFPGRFSGRQFSNSRSEMNVSTLELGDSALYLCASRLAGEGTDTQYFGPGTRLTVL.

This chain connects TRBV18 to TRBJ1-5; 12 bases align to TRBD1. With V trimmed by 7 bases and J by 8 bases, 3 bases remained unmatched. Germline V gene lookup returns CDR1 KGHSH and CDR2 LQKENI. The CDR3 covers 13 residues. Here the CDR3 DNA reads TGTGCCAGCTTAGGGACAGGGGGCGAGCCCCAGCATTTT. As protein: CASLGTGGEPQHF.

CDR3: CASKFGQGNTGELFF. CDR3 DNA: TGTGCCAGTAAATTCGGGCAGGGTAACACCGGGGAGCTGTTTTTT. This chain joins TRBV19 and TRBJ2-2; D is perhaps TRBD1 (5 bases). The germline V gene has CDR1 LNHDA and CDR2 SQIVND (reference sequence). The CDR3 spans 15 residues. Trimming left V 7 bases short and J 2 bases short, with 14 bases between.

Only one count was recorded for this clone. CDR3 in DNA: TGTGCCAGCAGCTTATCCCCTTTTGTGAACACTGAAGCTTTCTTT. Its protein product is CASSLSPFVNTEAFF. The rearrangement uses TRBV5-6 and TRBJ1-1; no clear D gene. CDR1 SGHDT and CDR2 YYEEEE come from the germline V gene. The CDR3 sequence is 15 residues long. Trimming took 2 bases from V and 0 from J, leaving 11 bases between them.

V is TRBV5-4 and J is TRBJ2-7; TRBD1 aligns across 11 bases. Germline V gene data show CDR1 as SGHNT and CDR2 as YYREEE (reference sequence). Germline trimming cut 0 bases from V and 0 bases from J; bases unmatched to any gene: 2. The CDR3 runs to 16 residues. The CDR3 region is CASSLGGTGGSYEQYF. Here the CDR3 DNA reads TGTGCCAGCAGCTTGGGGGGGACAGGGGGCTCCTACGAGCAGTACTTC.

The CDR3 loop reads CASSWGFEQYF. For the CDR3, the DNA is TGTGCCAGCAGTTGGGGCTTCGAGCAGTACTTC. This chain links TRBV28 with TRBJ2-7; D may be TRBD1 (5 bases). Germline CDR1 reads MDHEN; CDR2 reads SYDVKM. Trimming removed 4 bases at V and 6 bases at J, with 7 bases between. CDR3 size: 11 residues.